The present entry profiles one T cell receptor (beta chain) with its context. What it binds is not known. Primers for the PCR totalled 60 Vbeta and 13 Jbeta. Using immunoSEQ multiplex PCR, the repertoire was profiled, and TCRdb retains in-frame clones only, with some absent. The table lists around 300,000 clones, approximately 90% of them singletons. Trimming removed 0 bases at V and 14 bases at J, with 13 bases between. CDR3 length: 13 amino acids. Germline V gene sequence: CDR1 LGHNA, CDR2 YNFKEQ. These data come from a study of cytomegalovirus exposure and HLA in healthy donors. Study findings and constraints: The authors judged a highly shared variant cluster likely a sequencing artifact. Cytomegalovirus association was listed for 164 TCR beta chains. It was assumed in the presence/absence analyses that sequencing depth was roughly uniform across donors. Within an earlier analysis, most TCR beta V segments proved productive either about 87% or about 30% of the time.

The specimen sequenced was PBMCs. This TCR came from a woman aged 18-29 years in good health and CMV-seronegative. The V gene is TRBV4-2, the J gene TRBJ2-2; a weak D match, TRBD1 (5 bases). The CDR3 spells CASSQDLVRGLFF. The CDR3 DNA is TGTGCCAGCAGCCAAGATCTTGTAAGGGGCCTGTTTTTT.